This T cell receptor (beta chain) was identified during a study of PD-L1 blockade in urothelial cancer. In the study overall: Male patients with bladder-origin urothelial cancer numbered twenty-five of 29. Blood samples contained a median about 130,000 T cells.

Sampling of each patient yielded between 1 and 8 specimens, collected pretreatment and on-treatment. Only in-frame clones appear in the TCRdb table, and some are missing; sequencing was by immunoSEQ multiplex PCR. The sample has about 82,000 clones; roughly 87% are singletons. To note about this clone: Its antigen is unknown.

General study findings and limits: Tumor-associated blood clones were expanded more by durable-benefit patients at 3 weeks.

The trim removed 0 bases at V and 6 bases at J, leaving 9 bases unmatched. CDR3 length: 16 residues. The germline CDR1 and CDR2 sequences are MGHRA and YSYEKL. The specimen comprised PBMCs, sampled around atezolizumab (anti-PD-L1) treatment. The V and J genes are TRBV4-1 and TRBJ1-2; TRBD1 agrees at 8 bases. The sequence was obtained from a woman in her 70s with urothelial cancer. Written as DNA, the CDR3 is TGCGCCAGCAGCCAAGATCAACAGGGGGTTCTTGATGGCTACACCTTC. It yields the protein CASSQDQQGVLDGYTF.